This record looks at one T cell receptor beta chain sequence and its context. This clone was detected only once. It has no known antigen specificity. No base-level quality is on record; no much larger clone is a single base apart. A second Seattle source provided samples from volunteer blood donors who had recovered from COVID-19. Collaborating institutions collected whole blood in K2EDTA tubes following their own protocols. Collaborator samples were shipped for TCRbeta analysis as frozen whole blood, isolated PBMCs, or DNA extracted from either sample type. This sample is drawn from a study of blood T cell repertoires in COVID-19 (dated by TCRdb to about 2020). For context, the study as a whole: Samples covering the acute and convalescent phases of COVID-19 were provided by collaborators in the United States, Italy and Spain. A de-identified subject ID, COVID-19 status, age in years and sex were almost always included in the sample metadata. The dataset comprised deeply sampled blood TCRbeta repertoires from subjects exposed to, actively infected with, or recovered from COVID-19. The samples were drawn from the first 160 participants of the ongoing ImmuneRACE study and from roughly 1,300 subjects provided by 6 global collaborators. The repertoires were released in a freely available public database intended as a resource for research on the immune response to SARS-CoV-2. The material from the prospective study consisted of cDNA or gDNA derived from T cells, B-cell-depleted T cells, or PBMCs. HLA class I and class II types, where available, came from metadata supplied by the sample provider rather than from assay-based typing.

TCRbeta CDR3 regions were amplified from genomic DNA using the immunoSEQ Assay, a bias-controlled multiplex PCR. The study's own analysis went as follows. The number of nucleated cells in each sample was estimated by amplification of reference gene primers within the assay. To quantify the absolute abundance of each unique TCRbeta CDR3 rearrangement, sequence reads were collapsed and filtered. Productive Simpson clonality was computed per sample as the square root of Simpson's diversity index over productive rearrangements. TCRdb mirrors the immuneACCESS table, restricted to in-frame sequences. Some clones are absent from its copies; in checked studies, under half trace to an unresolved V gene, and the reason for the others is unknown. The D gene and trimming were derived from the DNA, and the V and J assignments and clone size from that table. The sample table holds around 300,000 clones, of which 83% were seen once. Around 10% of the sample is taken by the ten largest.

What the authors observed across the whole study: How much clinical and demographic metadata was included differed by source and by participant, and the metadata was provided uncurated.

This TCR was sampled from a woman aged 45-65 years who had recovered from COVID-19. The sequenced sample consisted of peripheral blood.

The CDR3 loop reads CASSPLNGSYNEQFF. Read as DNA, the sequence is TGTGCCAGCAGCCCCCTTAACGGGAGCTACAATGAGCAGTTCTTC. The chain employs TRBV11-2 and TRBJ2-1, with TRBD2 as a weak D call on 6 bases. Reading the germline V gene gives CDR1 SGHAT and CDR2 FQNNGV. Trimming costs V 5 bases and J 3 bases, and their ends lie 14 bases apart. Taken from cysteine to phenylalanine, the CDR3 has 15 residues. The DNA shown is the 45-base CDR3, in frame from base 1. Beyond the CDR3, the reference TRBV11-2 and TRBJ2-1 genes provide the residues; the full variable domain reads: EAGVAQSPRYKIIEKRQSVAFWCNPISGHATLYWYQQILGQGPKLLIQFQNNGVVDDSQLPKDRFSAERLKGVDSTLKIQPAKLEDSAVYLCASSPLNGSYNEQFFGPGTRLTVL.